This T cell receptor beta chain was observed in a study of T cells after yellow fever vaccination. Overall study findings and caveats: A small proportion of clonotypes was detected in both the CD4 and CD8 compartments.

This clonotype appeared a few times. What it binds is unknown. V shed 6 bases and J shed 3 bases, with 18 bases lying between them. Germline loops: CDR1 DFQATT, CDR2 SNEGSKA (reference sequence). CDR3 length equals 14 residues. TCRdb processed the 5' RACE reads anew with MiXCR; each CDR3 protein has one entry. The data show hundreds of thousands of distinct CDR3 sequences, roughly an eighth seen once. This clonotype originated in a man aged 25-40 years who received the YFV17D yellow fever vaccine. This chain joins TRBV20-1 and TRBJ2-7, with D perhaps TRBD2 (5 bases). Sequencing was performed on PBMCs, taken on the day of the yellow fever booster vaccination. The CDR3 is CSASGHPDFYEQYF. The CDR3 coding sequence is TGCAGTGCCTCGGGTCATCCGGACTTCTACGAGCAGTACTTC.